What follows are 19 T cell receptor beta chains derived from one specimen sequenced in a study of T cell responses to AZD1222 COVID-19 vaccine. Produced via immunoSEQ multiplex PCR; TCRdb's table is partial and in-frame only. Altogether about 55,000 clones are present, about 90% being singletons, with the ten largest covering just under 2%. Sequenced material: peripheral blood, taken on day 0 of AZD1222 vaccination. The receptors were sampled from an adult in good health.

This chain joins TRBV4-1 and TRBJ1-1; D gene uncertain. The V gene's germline CDR1 is MGHRA and CDR2 YSYEKL. The V gene lost 0 bases and the J gene lost 1 base, with 12 bases spanning the gap. The CDR3 totals 16 residues. CDR3: CASSQDRATANTEAFF. Written as DNA, the CDR3 is TGCGCCAGCAGCCAAGATCGGGCCACAGCGAACACTGAAGCTTTCTTT.

The count of this clone is one. DNA for the CDR3: TGTGCCAGCAGCTTAAGCTTAGGGCTAGCGGGCAAGGACACAGATACGCAGTATTTT. Translation gives CASSLSLGLAGKDTDTQYF. The rearrangement uses TRBV7-6 and TRBJ2-3, with 8 bases aligning to TRBD2. Per the germline V gene, CDR1 is SGHVS and CDR2 is FNYEAQ. V shed 2 bases, J shed 2 bases, and the junction held 15 bases outside the gene matches. The CDR3 contains 19 residues.

The chain links TRBV15 to TRBJ2-3; tentative D call: TRBD2 (5 bases). V lost 0 bases and J 6 bases, leaving 10 bases between the germline ends. The CDR3 spans 14 residues. Germline CDR1 and CDR2: LNHNV and YYDKDF (reference sequence). CDR3 amino acids: CATSRDRGRDTQYF. CDR3 DNA sequence: TGTGCCACCAGCAGAGATCGGGGTCGGGATACGCAGTATTTT.

This clone was observed once. The chain is built from TRBV28 and TRBJ2-1; weak D call: TRBD2 (6 bases). V dropped 10 bases and J dropped 7 bases, with 14 bases sitting between them. The CDR3 length is 12 residues. In germline, CDR1 is MDHEN, CDR2 SYDVKM. The CDR3 reads CATQTSLNEQFF. The CDR3 region has the DNA TGTGCCACCCAGACTAGTTTGAATGAGCAGTTCTTC.

The CDR3 region is CASSFWGGTEAFF. The CDR3, as DNA: TGTGCCAGCAGCTTTTGGGGGGGCACTGAAGCTTTCTTT. The chain joins TRBV5-4 to TRBJ1-1; TRBD1 is a possible D gene (5 bases). CDR3 length: 13 amino acids. Germline V gene lookup returns CDR1 SGHNT and CDR2 YYREEE (reference sequence). V was cut by 2 bases and J by 4 bases, with 9 bases left in between.

CDR3 sequence: CASSFIGGADIQYF. For the CDR3, the DNA is TGTGCCAGCAGTTTTATCGGAGGGGCCGACATTCAGTACTTC. The gene calls are TRBV28 and TRBJ2-4, with D maybe TRBD2 (6 bases). In germline, CDR1 is MDHEN, CDR2 SYDVKM. CDR3 length: 14 residues. The germline V and J ends were trimmed by 3 bases and 8 bases, with 14 bases remaining between them.

J is TRBJ1-2 and V is TRBV5-6; D perhaps matches TRBD1 (6 bases). The germline gives CDR1 SGHDT, CDR2 YYEEEE. V was trimmed by 1 base and J by 2 bases, leaving 15 bases between them. The CDR3 contains 16 residues. CDR3 nucleotide sequence: TGTGCCAGCAGCTTGCCCGAGGGGGATTACAACTATGGCTACACCTTC. Translating it yields CASSLPEGDYNYGYTF. Complete variable domain (other parts from reference TRBV5-6 and TRBJ1-2): DAGVTQSPTHLIKTRGQQVTLRCSPKSGHDTVSWYQQALGQGPQFIFQYYEEEERQRGNFPDRFSGHQFPNYSSELNVNALLLGDSALYLCASSLPEGDYNYGYTFGSGTRLTVV.

This chain uses TRBV7-8 with TRBJ2-5, with D maybe TRBD2 (5 bases). V lost 1 base to trimming and J lost 3 bases, with 6 bases between them. Germline V gives CDR1 SGHVS, CDR2 FQNEAQ. This CDR3 contains 13 residues. CDR3 sequence: CASSLVGKETQYF. The CDR3 region has the DNA TGTGCCAGCAGCTTAGTCGGGAAAGAGACCCAGTACTTC.

V usage is TRBV7-9 and J usage is TRBJ2-1; 7 bases line up with TRBD2. CDR1 is SEHNR, CDR2 FQNEAQ, per germline (reference sequence). J lost 3 bases, V lost 1 base, and 9 bases had no gene match. The CDR3 covers 17 residues. This chain's CDR3 is CASSLVSPSGLYNEQFF. The CDR3 bases are TGTGCCAGCAGCTTAGTGTCGCCTAGCGGCCTCTACAATGAGCAGTTCTTC.

The gene calls are TRBV7-2 and TRBJ2-3, with 10 bases aligning to TRBD2. In germline, CDR1 is SGHTA, CDR2 FQGNSA. J lost 0 bases, V lost 3 bases, and 9 bases had no gene match. The CDR3 extends over 18 amino acids. The CDR3 coding sequence is TGTGCCAGCAGCTTTTTACTAGCGGGACCAACTAGCACAGATACGCAGTATTTT. Its translation is CASSFLLAGPTSTDTQYF.

The rearrangement uses TRBV4-2 and TRBJ2-1; 8 positions match TRBD2. With V trimmed by 4 bases and J by 6 bases, 8 bases remained unmatched. Germline CDR1 is LGHNA and CDR2 is YNFKEQ. The CDR3 contains 15 residues. CDR3 region: CASSLSGGPTNEQFF. CDR3 coding DNA: TGTGCCAGCAGCCTTTCGGGAGGGCCCACCAATGAGCAGTTCTTC.

The count of this clone is one. This chain joins TRBV6-1 and TRBJ2-1; D gene uncertain. V was clipped by 2 bases and J by 0 bases, with 14 bases between them. The CDR3 has 17 amino acids. CDR1 is MNHNS and CDR2 is SASEGT in the germline V gene. CDR3 loop: CASSERVGLSSYNEQFF. The CDR3 DNA is TGTGCCAGCAGTGAAAGGGTCGGCCTAAGCTCCTACAATGAGCAGTTCTTC.

This chain uses TRBV27 with TRBJ2-1; D is undetermined. The CDR3 spans 15 residues. V was trimmed by 1 base and J by 10 bases, leaving 17 bases between them. Germline assignment: CDR1 MNHEY and CDR2 SMNVEV (reference sequence). The CDR3 region has the DNA TGTGCCAGCAGTTTATACCTAGGGAAGCCTAAGGAGCAGTTCTTC. Its protein is CASSLYLGKPKEQFF.

This chain uses TRBV18 with TRBJ2-2, with D possibly TRBD2 on 6 matching bases. Germline V gives CDR1 KGHSH, CDR2 LQKENI. Trimming removed 4 bases from V and 1 base from J, with 16 bases in between. CDR3 length equals 17 residues. CDR3 DNA sequence: TGTGCCAGCTCACACACTAGCCTAGCGATGAACACCGGGGAGCTGTTTTTT. Protein product: CASSHTSLAMNTGELFF.

The chain couples TRBV6-4 to TRBJ2-5, with 14 bases lining up with TRBD2. The junction had 4 bases not matched to a gene; V was cut back by 6 bases and J by 4 bases. Germline CDR1 reads MRHNA; CDR2 reads SNTAGT. The length of the CDR3 is 15 residues. This CDR3 reads CASRPGTSGGETQYF. The CDR3 coding sequence is TGTGCCAGCAGGCCCGGGACTAGCGGGGGAGAGACCCAGTACTTC.

The table lists this clone with a few counts. V is TRBV29-1 and J is TRBJ1-1; 10 nucleotides line up with TRBD1. The CDR3 contains 14 residues. With V trimmed by 7 bases and J by 0 bases, 5 bases remained unmatched. The germline V gene has CDR1 SQVTM and CDR2 ANQGSEA. DNA of the CDR3: TGCAGCGACCGACAGGGGGCCATGAACACTGAAGCTTTCTTT. Protein product: CSDRQGAMNTEAFF.

The chain employs TRBV5-1 and TRBJ2-7; 10 nucleotides agree with TRBD1. J was trimmed by 0 bases and V by 4 bases; bases with no gene match: 4. Germline-derived CDR1 and CDR2 are SGHRS and YFSETQ. The CDR3 sequence is 15 residues long. The CDR3 DNA follows: TGCGCCAGCAGCCCCGGGACAGGGGTCTCCTACGAGCAGTACTTC. Its translation: CASSPGTGVSYEQYF.

J is TRBJ1-2 and V is TRBV28, with 8 bases that match TRBD1. J lost 5 bases, V lost 5 bases, and 10 bases had no gene match. This CDR3 has 15 amino acids. From germline, CDR1 is MDHEN and CDR2 SYDVKM. CDR3 loop: CASSVGGQELYGYTF. The DNA for the CDR3 is TGTGCCAGCAGTGTTGGGGGACAGGAGCTATATGGCTACACCTTC.

The J gene is TRBJ1-1, the V gene TRBV10-2; tentatively, D is TRBD1 (5 bases). The CDR3 runs 13 residues. Trimming removed 0 bases from V and 11 bases from J, with 13 bases in between. CDR1 is WSHSY and CDR2 is SAAADI in the germline V gene. As DNA, the CDR3 is TGCGCCAGCAGTGAGTCGCAGGGAGGGTCGGCTTTCTTT. Its translation: CASSESQGGSAFF.